This passage covers 5 T cell receptor beta chains from one sample sequenced in a study of T-cell reconstitution after alpha-beta-depleted transplantation in children. Unique molecular identifiers were incorporated during preparation of the TCRbeta library. TCRdb re-called the PCR reads with MiXCR, one entry per CDR3 protein. The data show around 490,000 distinct CDR3 sequences, roughly 11% seen once. Sequenced material: PBMCs, mostly from graft donor cells, taken 180 days after TCRalphabeta/CD19-depleted stem cell transplant. The receptor set was obtained from a female patient aged 2 to 10 who had a stem cell transplant for aplastic anemia, so the T cells may come from the graft donor.

This clonotype has a handful of counts. V gene TRBV27 combines with J gene TRBJ2-7; D not resolved. Trimming took off 4 bases at V and 1 base at J, with 17 bases between the two ends. The germline V gene has CDR1 MNHEY and CDR2 SMNVEV (reference sequence). CDR3 size: 16 residues. CDR3 amino acids: CASSWVFTRPSYEQYF. CDR3 DNA: TGTGCCAGCAGTTGGGTATTCACACGCCCTTCCTACGAGCAGTACTTC.

This clonotype was seen only a few times. This chain links TRBV7-8 with TRBJ1-1; D is unresolved. The V end was cut by 4 bases, the J end by 1 base, with 10 bases between. The CDR3 length is 14 residues. Germline V gene sequence: CDR1 SGHVS, CDR2 FQNEAQ. Here the CDR3 DNA reads TGTGCCAGCAGCTCCCAGCCGGGGAACACTGAAGCTTTCTTT. This encodes CASSSQPGNTEAFF.

This clonotype was counted ten times or more. The chain joins TRBV7-2 to TRBJ2-1, with TRBD2 matching 14 bases. CDR3 length: 18 amino acids. In germline, CDR1 is SGHTA, CDR2 FQGNSA. V lost 1 base and J lost 5; bases outside the gene matches: 7. CDR3 DNA: TGTGCCAGCAGCTTAGGGCCTCCGGGACTAGCGGGAGACAATGAGCAGTTCTTC. It yields the protein CASSLGPPGLAGDNEQFF.

This clonotype was counted many times. This chain joins TRBV25-1 and TRBJ2-3; D might be TRBD2 (5 bases). Germline V gene data show CDR1 as MGHDK and CDR2 as SYGVNS. V was clipped by 5 bases and J by 3 bases, with 18 bases between them. The CDR3 totals 16 residues. The CDR3 region is CASSLLPGRRTDTQYF. CDR3 nucleotide sequence: TGTGCCAGCAGTCTCCTTCCGGGAAGGCGGACAGATACGCAGTATTTT. The complete variable domain, with remaining parts taken from reference TRBV25-1 and TRBJ2-3, reads EADIYQTPRYLVIGTGKKITLECSQTMGHDKMYWYQQDPGMELHLIHYSYGVNSTEKGDLSSESTVSRIRTEHFPLTLESARPSHTSQYLCASSLLPGRRTDTQYFGPGTRLTVL.

Ten or more counts support this clonotype. The J gene is TRBJ2-1, the V gene TRBV5-1, with no clear D. V was cut by 0 bases and J by 0 bases, with 7 bases left in between. Germline CDR1 SGHRS, CDR2 YFSETQ. The CDR3 spans 15 residues. The CDR3: CASSLVGNSYNEQFF. The DNA of the CDR3 is TGCGCCAGCAGCTTGGTCGGAAACTCCTACAATGAGCAGTTCTTC.